This T cell receptor (beta chain) is drawn from a study of shared clonotypes between healthy human individuals. This clone has just one count. The CDR3 spans 16 residues. CDR1 SGHRS and CDR2 YFSETQ come from the germline V gene. Trimming took 1 base from V and 10 from J, leaving 21 bases between them. The sorted-subset replicate PCRs were given around 200 ng DNA, which is around 29,000 T cell genomes. In the authors' methods: As immunoSEQ supplied junction-only sequences (without quality scores), filtering differed. Sequencing was performed with immunoSEQ multiplex PCR; in TCRdb, only in-frame clones are kept and a portion is missing. The V and J calls and clone size are taken from that table; D and trimming were inferred from the DNA. The sample shows over a million clones, 78% of them seen only once.

The receptor comes from a man between 18 and 29 years old in good health. Some clones in this sample may be carry-over from other donors' samples. The chain uses TRBV5-1 and TRBJ2-1; D is unresolved. What was sequenced was memory CD4+ T cells from PBMCs. The subset here: CD45RA-negative fraction. CDR3 region: CASSLSRSDRSGEQFF. As DNA, the CDR3 is TGCGCCAGCAGCTTGTCCCGTAGTGACCGTAGTGGGGAGCAGTTCTTC.